This record covers a single T cell receptor (beta chain). The antigen remains unidentified. This entry is derived from a study of blood T cells in healthy people across ages. For the second PCR, which ran for about 7 to 11 cycles, a sample-barcoded 5' primer and a J-beta primer mix were used. Every individual sample yielded 2.5 million or more paired-end reads (each containing CDR3). TCRdb itself ran the 5' RACE reads through MiXCR, one entry per CDR3 protein. The sample lists roughly 830,000 distinct CDR3 sequences, under 80% occurring once. Study-level findings and limits: Significant beta diversity loss was already apparent by age approximately 40, declining roughly linearly.

From germline, CDR1 is LGHNA and CDR2 YSLEER. Losses at the gene ends were 0 bases for V and 2 bases for J; bases not matched to a gene: 4. This CDR3 has 15 amino acids. The source is a man in his thirties or forties in good health. Sequenced input: blood. The chain joins TRBV4-3 to TRBJ2-7, with 7 bases fitting TRBD1. This CDR3 is CASSQEGTGAYEQYF. The CDR3 region has the DNA TGCGCCAGCAGCCAAGAAGGAACAGGGGCCTACGAGCAGTACTTC.